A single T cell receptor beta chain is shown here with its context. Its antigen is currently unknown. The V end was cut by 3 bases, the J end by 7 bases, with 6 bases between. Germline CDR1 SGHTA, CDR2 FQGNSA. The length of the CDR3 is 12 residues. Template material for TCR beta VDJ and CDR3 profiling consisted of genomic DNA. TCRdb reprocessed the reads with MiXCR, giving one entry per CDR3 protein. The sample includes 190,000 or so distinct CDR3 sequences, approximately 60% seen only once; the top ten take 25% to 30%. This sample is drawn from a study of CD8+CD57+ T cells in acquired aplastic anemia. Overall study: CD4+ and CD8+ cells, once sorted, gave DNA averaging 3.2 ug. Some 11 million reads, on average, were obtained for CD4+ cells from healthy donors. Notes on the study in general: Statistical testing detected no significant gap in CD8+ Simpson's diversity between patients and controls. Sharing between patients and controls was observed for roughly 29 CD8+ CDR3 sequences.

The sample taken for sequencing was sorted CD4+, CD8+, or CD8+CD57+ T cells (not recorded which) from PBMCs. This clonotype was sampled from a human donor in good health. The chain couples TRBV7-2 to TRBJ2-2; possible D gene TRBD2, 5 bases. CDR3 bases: TGTGCCAGCAGCTTGGGAGACGGGGAGCTGTTTTTT. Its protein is CASSLGDGELFF.